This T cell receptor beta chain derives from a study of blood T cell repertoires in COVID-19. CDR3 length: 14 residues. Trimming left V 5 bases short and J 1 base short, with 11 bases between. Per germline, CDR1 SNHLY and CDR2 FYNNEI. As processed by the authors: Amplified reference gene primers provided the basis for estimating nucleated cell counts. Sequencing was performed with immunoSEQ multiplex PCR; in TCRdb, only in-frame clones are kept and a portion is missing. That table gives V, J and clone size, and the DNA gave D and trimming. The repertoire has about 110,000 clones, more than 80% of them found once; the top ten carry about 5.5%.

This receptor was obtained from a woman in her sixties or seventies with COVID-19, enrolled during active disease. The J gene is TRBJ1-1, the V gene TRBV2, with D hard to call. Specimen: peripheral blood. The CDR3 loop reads CASSRIGANTEAFF. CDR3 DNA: TGTGCCAGCAGTCGGATAGGAGCGAACACTGAAGCTTTCTTT.